Below, 22 T cell receptor beta chains from the same sample are listed, as sequenced in a study of shared clonotypes between healthy human individuals. Sequenced by immunoSEQ multiplex PCR; TCRdb stores in-frame clones only, minus some. Of approximately 1,000,000 clones in the sample, approximately 80% were seen once. Sample: memory CD4+ T cells from PBMCs. Specified subset: CD45RA-negative fraction. The receptors stem from a man between 18 and 29 years old in good health. Some clones in this sample may be carry-over from other donors' samples.

This chain links TRBV5-1 with TRBJ2-5; no reliable D call. TRBJ2-7 explains the end of the DNA better; the J call may be wrong. Looked up from germline, CDR1 is SGHRS and CDR2 is YFSETQ. This CDR3 is 14 amino acids long. The CDR3 bases are TGCGCCAGCAGCTTGGTACCGGACTCCTACGAGCAGTACTTC. Translation gives CASSLVPDSYEQYF.

The rearrangement joins TRBV11-2 to TRBJ1-1, with D unresolved. Trimming stripped 2 bases from V and 0 bases from J, with 10 bases between. CDR1 SGHAT and CDR2 FQNNGV come from the germline V gene. This CDR3 comprises 15 residues. The chain's CDR3 is CASSLRTAMNTEAFF. CDR3 sequence (DNA): TGTGCCAGCAGCTTACGGACGGCTATGAACACTGAAGCTTTCTTT. The full variable domain, rest sourced from reference TRBV11-2 and TRBJ1-1, is EAGVAQSPRYKIIEKRQSVAFWCNPISGHATLYWYQQILGQGPKLLIQFQNNGVVDDSQLPKDRFSAERLKGVDSTLKIQPAKLEDSAVYLCASSLRTAMNTEAFFGQGTRLTVV.

The chain joins TRBV9 to TRBJ2-5; D is possibly TRBD1 (6 bases). The germline V gene encodes CDR1 SGDLS and CDR2 YYNGEE. CDR3 length equals 13 residues. V was trimmed by 2 bases and J by 8 bases, leaving 13 bases between them. This CDR3 is CASSVTQGRTQYF. The CDR3 region has the DNA TGTGCCAGCAGCGTTACCCAGGGGCGTACCCAGTACTTC.

This chain links TRBV14 with TRBJ1-6; 10 positions match TRBD1. The CDR3 totals 15 residues. J gave up 7 bases and V 3 bases, and 3 bases lay outside the gene matches. Germline assignment: CDR1 SGHDN and CDR2 FVKESK. CDR3 amino acids: CASSQGQGLNSPLHF. Written as DNA, the CDR3 is TGTGCCAGCAGCCAGGGACAGGGGTTAAATTCACCCCTCCACTTT.

This chain connects TRBV4-1 to TRBJ1-4; TRBD1 might be the D (5 bases). The germline V gene encodes CDR1 MGHRA and CDR2 YSYEKL. Trimming stripped 1 base from V and 5 bases from J, with 11 bases between. This CDR3 comprises 15 residues. CDR3 DNA sequence: TGCGCCAGCAGCCAAGTTCGGGGGGAGAATGAAAAACTGTTTTTT. Its translation is CASSQVRGENEKLFF.

This clone was recorded many times. The genes are TRBV19 and TRBJ1-2; 7 bases line up with TRBD1. This CDR3 has 13 residues. Unmatched junction bases numbered 11, after V lost 8 bases and J lost 8 bases. Germline V gives CDR1 LNHDA, CDR2 SQIVND (reference sequence). CDR3 loop: CASSTDRVRGYTF. In DNA form, the CDR3 reads TGTGCCAGTTCCACCGACAGGGTACGGGGCTACACCTTC.

The chain is built from TRBV5-6 and TRBJ2-7; D is possibly TRBD2 (6 bases). This CDR3 spans 14 amino acids. V shed 7 bases and J shed 6 bases, with 20 bases lying between them. Germline V gene sequence: CDR1 SGHDT, CDR2 YYEEEE. CDR3 coding DNA: TGTGCCAGCGGGGACTTCAATAGGGGCCTCGAGCAGTACTTC. It yields the protein CASGDFNRGLEQYF.

This clone was counted only a few times. The chain links TRBV5-4 to TRBJ2-7; tentative D call: TRBD1 (6 bases). Germline CDR1 reads SGHNT; CDR2 reads YYREEE (reference sequence). Trimming shortened V by 4 bases and J by 5 bases, and 19 bases separated the two germline ends. This CDR3 is 15 amino acids long. The CDR3 nucleotides are TGTGCCAGCAGCCCCAGGGGCCAGGGAGCCCACGAGCAGTACTTC. The encoded protein is CASSPRGQGAHEQYF.

V is TRBV7-9 and J is TRBJ1-2; D is ambiguous. Trimming stripped 5 bases from V and 8 bases from J, with 6 bases between. This CDR3 region has 10 residues. The germline gives CDR1 SEHNR, CDR2 FQNEAQ (reference sequence). CDR3 protein: CASSAAGYTF. The CDR3 DNA reads TGTGCCAGCAGCGCAGCGGGCTACACCTTC.

The chain combines TRBV10-1 with TRBJ2-3, with D possibly being TRBD1 or TRBD2 (5 bases each). The CDR3 consists of 14 residues. Between the trimmed V and J ends, which lost 6 bases and 2 bases, there was a span of 12 bases. Looked up from germline, CDR1 is WNHNN and CDR2 is SYGVQD (reference sequence). The CDR3 protein is CASSTGTATDTQYF. The CDR3 coding sequence is TGCGCCAGCAGCACCGGGACGGCCACAGATACGCAGTATTTT.

The chain couples TRBV28 to TRBJ1-1; no clear D gene. CDR3 length: 12 residues. The germline gives CDR1 MDHEN, CDR2 SYDVKM. V shed 5 bases and J shed 1 base, with 5 bases lying between them. This CDR3 reads CASSQPNTEAFF. In DNA, the CDR3 is TGTGCCAGCAGTCAACCGAACACTGAAGCTTTCTTT.

The chain links TRBV5-1 to TRBJ2-5, with D unclear. The CDR3 runs to 14 residues. CDR1 and CDR2 (germline): SGHRS, YFSETQ. The ends were cut back, 2 bases at V and 0 bases at J, with 8 bases in the middle. As DNA, the CDR3 is TGCGCCAGCAGCTTTATGCCGGACCAAGAGACCCAGTACTTC. Translation gives CASSFMPDQETQYF.

Notes on this clone: A far larger clone is just one base off, so this is likely a read error. Other DNA sequences from this sample encode an identical CDR3 as well. The chain's CDR3 is CATAVGNYGYTF. CDR3 nucleotides: TGTGCCACCGCAGTGGGGAACTATGGCTACACTTTC. J is TRBJ1-2 and V is TRBV28; unclear D gene. In germline, CDR1 is MDHEN, CDR2 SYDVKM. The length of the CDR3 is 12 residues.

This chain uses TRBV29-1 with TRBJ1-1; no firm D call. The ends were cut back, 5 bases at V and 0 bases at J, with 13 bases in the middle. Germline CDR1 reads SQVTM; CDR2 reads ANQGSEA. This CDR3 is built from 14 residues. The CDR3 nucleotides are TGCAGCGTTCCTCGACCACCCCTGAACACTGAAGCTTTCTTT. This codes for CSVPRPPLNTEAFF.

V gene TRBV6-1 combines with J gene TRBJ2-5; a weak D match, TRBD1 (5 bases). V was cut by 0 bases and J by 4 bases, with 9 bases left in between. The CDR3 length is 14 residues. Germline values: CDR1 MNHNS, CDR2 SASEGT. This CDR3 is CASSEARRGETQYF. The CDR3 DNA reads TGTGCCAGCAGTGAAGCTCGTAGGGGAGAGACCCAGTACTTC.

V usage is TRBV5-1 and J usage is TRBJ1-2; D unclear. This CDR3 is 14 amino acids long. With 0 bases removed from V and 5 bases from J, the gap between germline ends came to 11 bases. Germline loops: CDR1 SGHRS, CDR2 YFSETQ. CDR3 residues: CASSLEPLVYGYTF. CDR3 nucleotides: TGCGCCAGCAGCTTGGAACCCTTGGTGTATGGCTACACCTTC.

The chain carries TRBV6-5 and TRBJ2-7; D may be TRBD2 (7 bases). The CDR3 contains 14 residues. The germline CDR1 and CDR2 sequences are MNHEY and SVGAGI. The germline V and J ends were trimmed by 6 bases and 4 bases, with 16 bases remaining between them. In DNA form, the CDR3 reads TGTGCCAGCAGAAACACAGGGAGGGGATACGAGCAGTACTTC. Translated: CASRNTGRGYEQYF.

This clone was picked up a small number of times. The gene calls are TRBV6-5 and TRBJ1-2; maybe TRBD1 (5 bases). Trimming left V 7 bases short and J 7 bases short, with 22 bases between. The CDR3 spans 15 residues. Germline V gene lookup returns CDR1 MNHEY and CDR2 SVGAGI. In DNA form, the CDR3 reads TGTGCCAGCACTCGAGGACACCGGAGGGAAGGTGGCTACACCTTC. It is translated as CASTRGHRREGGYTF.

The chain carries TRBV10-3 and TRBJ1-5; possibly TRBD1 for D (5 bases). Germline-derived CDR1 and CDR2 are ENHRY and SYGVKD. V lost 0 bases and J lost 5, with 11 bases in between. The CDR3 runs 15 residues. In nucleotides, the CDR3 is TGTGCCATCAGTGAGTCGGAGGGGAGCTATCAGCCCCAGCATTTT. The encoded protein is CAISESEGSYQPQHF.

V and J are TRBV5-4 and TRBJ1-1; D ambiguous. The V end lost 4 bases, the J end lost 0 bases, and 10 bases lay between the germline ends. The CDR3 is 14 residues long. CDR1 is SGHNT and CDR2 is YYREEE in the germline V gene (reference sequence). The CDR3 protein is CASSINGVNTEAFF. CDR3 nucleotide sequence: TGTGCCAGCAGCATCAACGGAGTGAACACTGAAGCTTTCTTT.

The J gene is TRBJ2-1, the V gene TRBV7-2; the match to TRBD2 covers 14 bases. Germline CDR1 SGHTA, CDR2 FQGNSA. The CDR3 has 16 amino acids. J gave up 8 bases and V 5 bases, and 8 bases lay outside the gene matches. CDR3 nucleotide sequence: TGTGCCAGCAGCAAGGGACTAGCGGGAGAGCGGGATGAGCAGTTCTTC. This sequence encodes CASSKGLAGERDEQFF.

To note about this clone: This sample includes further DNA sequences coding for the same CDR3. This rearrangement joins TRBV5-1 to TRBJ2-5, with 11 bases aligning to TRBD2. Germline V gives CDR1 SGHRS, CDR2 YFSETQ. J gave up 5 bases and V 0 bases, and 6 bases lay outside the gene matches. The CDR3 length is 16 residues. The CDR3, as DNA: TGCGCCAGCAGCTTGGAAGGACTAGCGGGCGGGGAGACCCAGTACTTC. Translated: CASSLEGLAGGETQYF. Looking up the rest from reference TRBV5-1 and TRBJ2-5 gives the full variable domain: KAGVTQTPRYLIKTRGQQVTLSCSPISGHRSVSWYQQTPGQGLQFLFEYFSETQRNKGNFPGRFSGRQFSNSRSEMNVSTLELGDSALYLCASSLEGLAGGETQYFGPGTRLLVL.